The next 20 T cell receptor beta chains were all read from a single sample in a study of cytotoxic CD8 clonotypes in ibrutinib-treated CLL. Produced via immunoSEQ multiplex PCR; TCRdb's table is partial and in-frame only. The sample includes about 130,000 clones, approximately 81% of them seen just once. This material consisted of PBMCs, taken after 12 months of ibrutinib treatment. The source is a human donor with chronic lymphocytic leukemia.

This clone appeared once. The chain joins TRBV4-3 to TRBJ1-2, with D hard to call. CDR3 length: 16 amino acids. Germline lookup yields CDR1 LGHNA and CDR2 YSLEER. V lost 0 bases and J lost 6, with 17 bases in between. The CDR3 is CASSQDRFRSLDGYTF. CDR3 sequence (DNA): TGCGCCAGCAGCCAAGATCGGTTCAGGTCGCTGGATGGCTACACCTTC.

The rearrangement uses TRBV28 and TRBJ2-7; D gene ambiguous. The CDR3 extends over 14 amino acids. Germline V CDR1 and CDR2: MDHEN, SYDVKM. Trimming took off 2 bases at V and 3 bases at J, with 11 bases between the two ends. CDR3 bases: TGTGCCAGCAGTTTAGTCCCCAAGGGCTACGAGCAGTACTTC. This codes for CASSLVPKGYEQYF. Using reference TRBV28 and TRBJ2-7 for the parts outside the CDR3, the full variable domain is DVKVTQSSRYLVKRTGEKVFLECVQDMDHENMFWYRQDPGLGLRLIYFSYDVKMKEKGDIPEGYSVSREKKERFSLILESASTNQTSMYLCASSLVPKGYEQYFGPGTRLTVT.

In its sample, this clone was seen once. This chain uses TRBV10-3 with TRBJ1-1; tentative D call: TRBD1 (5 bases). The germline CDR1 and CDR2 sequences are ENHRY and SYGVKD. This CDR3 has 13 residues. The ends were cut back, 7 bases at V and 4 bases at J, with 13 bases in the middle. The CDR3 protein is CAIIGDRGTEAFF. CDR3 bases: TGTGCCATCATTGGGGATAGGGGCACTGAAGCTTTCTTT.

The V and J genes are TRBV25-1 and TRBJ2-7, with no clear D. The ends were cut back, 7 bases at V and 3 bases at J, with 13 bases in the middle. This CDR3 region has 13 residues. Germline CDR1 MGHDK, CDR2 SYGVNS. Here the CDR3 reads CASTSRQGYEQYF. DNA of the CDR3: TGTGCCAGCACGAGTCGGCAAGGCTACGAGCAGTACTTC.

V and J are TRBV15 and TRBJ1-2; D might be TRBD1 (5 bases). V gave up 6 bases and J gave up 0 bases, with 14 bases separating them. This CDR3 has 15 residues. The germline V gene has CDR1 LNHNV and CDR2 YYDKDF (reference sequence). The CDR3 sequence is CATRDVDKANYGYTF. The CDR3 DNA is TGTGCCACCAGGGATGTGGACAAGGCTAACTATGGCTACACCTTC.

The chain recombines TRBV6-5 with TRBJ2-7; D may be TRBD2 (6 bases). This CDR3 is 13 amino acids long. Germline-derived CDR1 and CDR2 are MNHEY and SVGAGI. V gave up 6 bases and J gave up 7 bases, with 16 bases separating them. The CDR3 bases are TGTGCCAGCAGCGACTTCCTTGGGAGGGAGCAGTACTTC. This encodes CASSDFLGREQYF.

The gene calls are TRBV21-1 and TRBJ1-2. TRBV21-1 is a pseudogene. CDR3 size: 16 residues. The CDR3 DNA reads TGTGCCAGCAGCAACGTCGCAGGGACTAGACTCTATGGCTACACCTTC. It yields the protein CASSNVAGTRLYGYTF.

The V gene is TRBV11-3, the J gene TRBJ2-3; a possible D gene is TRBD1 (7 bases). The germline V and J ends were trimmed by 5 bases and 2 bases, with 11 bases remaining between them. Per the germline V gene, CDR1 is SGHNT and CDR2 is YENEEA. The CDR3 loop spans 14 amino acids. The CDR3 sequence is CASSSRGDTDTQYF. CDR3 bases: TGTGCCAGCAGCAGCAGGGGGGACACAGATACGCAGTATTTT.

The count of this clone is one. This chain connects TRBV11-1 to TRBJ2-7; D is unclear. The length of the CDR3 is 12 residues. Germline V gene data show CDR1 as SGHAT and CDR2 as FQDESV (reference sequence). V lost 1 base to trimming and J lost 2 bases, with 3 bases between them. The CDR3 is CASSLGAYEQYF. In DNA, the CDR3 is TGTGCCAGCAGCTTAGGGGCCTACGAGCAGTACTTC.

The chain recombines TRBV6-4 with TRBJ2-4; TRBD1 matches 9 bases. This CDR3 is 19 amino acids long. CDR1 MRHNA and CDR2 SNTAGT come from the germline V gene. Losses at the gene ends were 0 bases for V and 0 bases for J; bases not matched to a gene: 9. CDR3 DNA sequence: TGTGCCAGCAGTGACTCGAGGACAGGGGCCACCCTAGCCAAAAACATTCAGTACTTC. Translated: CASSDSRTGATLAKNIQYF.

The rearrangement joins TRBV10-2 to TRBJ1-2; TRBD1 aligns across 8 bases. CDR3 size: 12 residues. The junction had 3 bases not matched to a gene; V was cut back by 8 bases and J by 4 bases. CDR1 is WSHSY and CDR2 is SAAADI in the germline V gene. The CDR3 is CASGQGGYGYTF. The DNA of the CDR3 is TGCGCCAGCGGACAGGGTGGCTATGGCTACACCTTC.

This chain joins TRBV4-3 and TRBJ2-1, with 8 bases aligning to TRBD2. The CDR3 has 18 amino acids. Trimming took 0 bases from V and 6 from J; bases not matched to a gene: 13. Germline CDR1 is LGHNA and CDR2 is YSLEER. The CDR3 DNA reads TGCGCCAGCAGCCAAGAGGGGCTAGCGGGTCTTTCTTTCAATGAGCAGTTCTTC. This codes for CASSQEGLAGLSFNEQFF.

This sequence joins TRBV5-5 and TRBJ2-7; no clear D. Trimming cost V 0 bases and J 0 bases, with 7 bases left between them. Germline CDR1 SGHKS, CDR2 YYEKEE (reference sequence). The CDR3 has 14 amino acids. For the CDR3, the DNA is TGTGCCAGCAGCTTGGCAGTCAACTCCTACGAGCAGTACTTC. It encodes CASSLAVNSYEQYF.

The rearrangement uses TRBV9 and TRBJ2-7, with D maybe TRBD1 (6 bases). Germline loops: CDR1 SGDLS, CDR2 YYNGEE. The CDR3 is made up of 16 amino acids. The ends were cut back, 0 bases at V and 1 base at J, with 14 bases in the middle. The CDR3, as DNA: TGTGCCAGCAGCGTAGACGGGGACACGAGATCCTACGAGCAGTACTTC. This encodes CASSVDGDTRSYEQYF.

This clone has just one count. V and J are TRBV19 and TRBJ2-1; TRBD2 aligns across 14 bases. The J segment lost 2 bases and the V segment lost 3 bases, leaving 3 bases of the junction unmatched. The CDR3 is 17 residues long. Germline V lookup: CDR1 LNHDA, CDR2 SQIVND (reference sequence). This chain's CDR3 is CASSMGTSGGTYNEQFF. The CDR3 coding sequence is TGTGCCAGTAGTATGGGGACTAGCGGGGGAACCTACAATGAGCAGTTCTTC.

The chain has TRBV6-5 and TRBJ2-7, with TRBD2 matching over 12 bases. The V gene end was trimmed by 6 bases and the J gene end by 1 base; junction bases not matched to a gene: 4. The CDR3 is made up of 15 amino acids. Germline loops: CDR1 MNHEY, CDR2 SVGAGI. CDR3 nucleotide sequence: TGTGCCAGCAGCCTCGGGACTAGCGGGTCCTACGAGCAGTACTTC. It encodes CASSLGTSGSYEQYF.

The chain combines TRBV5-1 with TRBJ2-1; possibly TRBD1 or TRBD2 for D (5 bases each). Germline-derived CDR1 and CDR2 are SGHRS and YFSETQ. V was cut by 3 bases and J by 0 bases, with 16 bases left in between. This CDR3 comprises 17 residues. The CDR3 protein is CASSSGTTASSYNEQFF. The CDR3 DNA follows: TGCGCCAGCAGCTCCGGGACGACGGCGAGCTCCTACAATGAGCAGTTCTTC.

V is TRBV4-3 and J is TRBJ2-7; 10 bases line up with TRBD2. CDR3 length: 15 residues. V lost 1 base to trimming and J lost 3 bases; unmatched junction nucleotides: 3. Germline V gene sequence: CDR1 LGHNA, CDR2 YSLEER. For the CDR3, the DNA is TGCGCCAGCAGCCAAGTGCTAGCGGGAGTCTACGAGCAGTACTTC. Translated, it gives CASSQVLAGVYEQYF.

DNA for the CDR3: TGTGCCAGCAGCCGCGGGACAGATACGCAGTATTTT. As protein: CASSRGTDTQYF. V gene TRBV7-9 combines with J gene TRBJ2-3; TRBD2 is a possible D gene (5 bases). V dropped 5 bases and J dropped 3 bases, with 6 bases sitting between them. The length of the CDR3 is 12 residues. CDR1 is SEHNR and CDR2 is FQNEAQ in the germline V gene (reference sequence).

This chain links TRBV19 with TRBJ2-7, with TRBD2 matching over 8 bases. The CDR3 consists of 15 residues. The germline V gene encodes CDR1 LNHDA and CDR2 SQIVND (reference sequence). After removal of 5 bases from V and 4 bases from J, the junction contained 10 bases not matched to a gene. CDR3 protein: CASSALLGRVYEQYF. The CDR3 nucleotides are TGTGCCAGTAGTGCACTACTCGGGAGGGTTTACGAGCAGTACTTC.